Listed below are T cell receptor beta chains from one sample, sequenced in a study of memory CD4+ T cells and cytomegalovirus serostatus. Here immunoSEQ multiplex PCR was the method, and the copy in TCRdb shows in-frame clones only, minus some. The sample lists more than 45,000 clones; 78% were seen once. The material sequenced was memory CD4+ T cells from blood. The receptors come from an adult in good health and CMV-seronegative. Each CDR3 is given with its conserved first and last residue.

CDR3: CSVSDTYQPQHF; J: TRBJ1-5; V: TRBV29-1
CDR3: CASSLGGDTDTQYF; J: TRBJ2-3; V: TRBV5-6
CDR3: CASSEGFQGSNYGYTF; J: TRBJ1-2; V: TRBV6-1
CDR3: CASSLPPRGEQYF; J: TRBJ2-7; V: TRBV11-1
CDR3: CASSILTENNYGYTF; J: TRBJ1-2; V: TRBV19
CDR3: CASSLAIAGDYNEQFF; J: TRBJ2-1; V: TRBV7-9
CDR3: CASSNNRGRAYEQYF; J: TRBJ2-7; V: TRBV19
CDR3: CASSPRGGATNTEAFF; J: TRBJ1-1; V: TRBV2
CDR3: CASTKTGTSDSGANVLTF; J: TRBJ2-6; V: TRBV11-2
CDR3: CASSEGTGGFYEQYF; J: TRBJ2-7; V: TRBV6-1
CDR3: CAWSFNSGGTEAFF; J: TRBJ1-1; V: TRBV30
CDR3: CSVERNGQGDDEQYF; J: TRBJ2-7; V: TRBV29-1
CDR3: CASSPPTSGYEQYF; J: TRBJ2-7; V: TRBV18